This T cell receptor beta chain derives from a study of blood T cell repertoires in COVID-19 (TCRdb year 2020). In the study overall: The collaborator samples originated in the United States, Italy and Spain and spanned the acute and convalescent phases of COVID-19. The material from the prospective study consisted of cDNA or gDNA derived from T cells, B-cell-depleted T cells, or PBMCs. Deeply sampled blood TCRbeta repertoires from subjects exposed to, actively infected with, or recovered from COVID-19 were included in the dataset. The repertoires were released in a freely available public database intended as a resource for research on the immune response to SARS-CoV-2. Samples came from the ongoing ImmuneRACE study (first 160 participants) plus 1,254 subjects from 6 global collaborators. Sample metadata almost always included a de-identified subject ID, COVID-19 status, age in years and sex. Where available, HLA class I and class II types were taken from metadata supplied by the sample provider and were not determined by assay-based typing.

Concerning this clone itself: There is no known antigen for this receptor. Base qualities were left out, and no much larger clone turns up one base away.

TCRbeta CDR3 regions were amplified from genomic DNA by means of the immunoSEQ Assay, a bias-controlled multiplex PCR. In the paper's pipeline: Within the assay, amplification of reference gene primers was used to estimate how many nucleated cells each sample contained. To quantify the absolute abundance of each unique TCRbeta CDR3 rearrangement, sequence reads were collapsed and filtered. For each sample, productive Simpson clonality was calculated by taking the square root of Simpson's diversity index across productive rearrangements. TCRdb retrieved this table from immuneACCESS and kept in-frame rearrangements only. Not all clones are present; in checked studies, unresolved V genes account for under half, and no reason is known for the remainder. That table gives V, J and clone size, and the DNA gave D and trimming. Recorded for this sample are about 260,000 clones; around 90% of them occurred a single time. Less than 3% of the sample is taken by the ten largest.

Study-level results and caveats: The amount of clinical and demographic metadata varied by source and participant and was provided uncurated.

The germline V gene yields SGHRS for CDR1 and YFSETQ for CDR2. Trimming takes 5 bases from V and 7 bases from J, and the germline ends sit 15 bases apart. The CDR3 sequence holds 14 residues, the cysteine and phenylalanine included. Solely the CDR3 DNA is kept, with 42 bases framed from the first base. In the prospective study, participants were roughly 18 to 89 years old, resided in about two dozen geographic areas of the United States, and were enrolled through a virtual design. In the prospective study, participants were assigned to cohorts based on the clinical history participants reported in a screening survey and a study questionnaire. ImmuneRACE Cohort 3 recovered participants were defined by two consecutive negative NP/OP PCR tests, healthcare professional clearance, or symptom resolution. Mobile phlebotomists in the prospective study collected whole blood, serum and a nasopharyngeal or oropharyngeal swab from every participant. Prospective study participants could optionally give additional blood draws and questionnaires over an approximately two-month period. Before DNA extraction, prospective study blood samples were shipped either frozen or at room temperature.

This TCR was sampled from a woman in her 50s who had recovered from COVID-19. The sequencing input was PBMCs or T cells enriched from blood (not recorded which). The rearranged chain carries TRBV5-1 and TRBJ2-2, with a tentative D gene TRBD1 over 6 matching bases. The CDR3 here reads CASSDRTPGGELFF. The nucleotide sequence reads as follows: TGCGCCAGCAGTGACAGGACCCCAGGCGGGGAGCTGTTTTTT.